What follows are 24 T cell receptor beta chains derived from one specimen sequenced in a study of siplizumab effects on memory and regulatory T cells. The mixed lymphocyte reaction cells underwent coculture at 37°C for less than 7 days. These receptors' antigens are unknown. TCRdb keeps only in-frame clones here, not all; method: immunoSEQ multiplex PCR. This repertoire shows almost 15,000 clones, 40% to 45% found once; its top ten account for over 6%. Sample: CFSE-low (dividing) CD4+ T cells sorted from an allogeneic mixed lymphocyte reaction. These receptors were collected from a human donor in good health; the cells came from an allogeneic mixed lymphocyte reaction. Some clones in this sample may be carry-over from other donors' samples.

The table lists this clone with a few counts. V usage is TRBV5-5 and J usage is TRBJ1-1; D might be TRBD1 (6 bases). Trimming stripped 6 bases from V and 7 bases from J, with 13 bases between. This CDR3 region has 12 residues. Germline CDR1 SGHKS, CDR2 YYEKEE (reference sequence). The CDR3 DNA sequence: TGTGCCAGCACGATGTACAGGGTTGAAGCTTTCTTT. Its translation: CASTMYRVEAFF.

As for this clone: An end of the junction differs from the germline gene, which may be a read error. The chain joins TRBV7-7 to TRBJ2-2; 9 bases fit TRBD2. The germline V gene encodes CDR1 SSHAT and CDR2 FNYEAQ (reference sequence). The CDR3 sequence is 16 residues long. CDR3 in amino acids: CASSLRLAANTGELFF. CDR3 DNA: TGTGCTAGCAGCTTGCGACTAGCGGCGAACACCGGGGAGCTGTTTTTT.

This clone occurred once. The chain is built from TRBV29-1 and TRBJ2-3; D is perhaps TRBD1 (6 bases). Trimming shortened V by 4 bases and J by 0 bases, and 14 bases separated the two germline ends. Looked up from germline, CDR1 is SQVTM and CDR2 is ANQGSEA. The CDR3 runs to 15 residues. The CDR3 nucleotides are TGCAGCGTTGGGAGGTTGGGGGCGAGCACAGATACGCAGTATTTT. Amino acids: CSVGRLGASTDTQYF.

This clone was recorded a few times. The chain combines TRBV11-2 with TRBJ1-2; D remains ambiguous. CDR1 is SGHAT and CDR2 is FQNNGV in the germline V gene. V shed 4 bases and J shed 1 base, with 7 bases lying between them. This CDR3 contains 13 residues. In DNA, the CDR3 is TGTGCCAGCAGCTCCTCGTATAACTATGGCTACACCTTC. This sequence encodes CASSSSYNYGYTF.

The sample holds a few counts of this clone. The rearrangement joins TRBV5-5 to TRBJ2-2; TRBD1 might be the D (5 bases). The V and J ends lost 4 bases and 0 bases respectively, with 13 bases between them. Per the germline V gene, CDR1 is SGHKS and CDR2 is YYEKEE (reference sequence). The CDR3 is 16 residues long. The CDR3 nucleotides read TGTGCCAGCAGCCGGAGACAGTCCTCGAACACCGGGGAGCTGTTTTTT. Amino acids: CASSRRQSSNTGELFF.

The table lists this clone with many counts. The chain employs TRBV9 and TRBJ1-1, with 9 nucleotides matching TRBD1. CDR1 and CDR2 from the germline V gene are SGDLS and YYNGEE. V lost 3 bases, J lost 4 bases, and 10 bases stayed unmatched. The CDR3 runs 16 residues. The CDR3 nucleotides read TGTGCCAGCAGCGCAACAGGGGGCAAAATGTGCACTGAAGCTTTCTTT. Amino acid sequence: CASSATGGKMCTEAFF.

This clone came up a few times. V usage is TRBV6-6 and J usage is TRBJ1-6, with D unresolved. V was clipped by 2 bases and J by 1 base, with 3 bases between them. This CDR3 spans 14 amino acids. Germline lookup yields CDR1 MNHNY and CDR2 SVGAGI (reference sequence). CDR3 DNA: TGTGCCAGCAGTTACAGGTCCTATAATTCACCCCTCCACTTT. Its protein is CASSYRSYNSPLHF.

The gene calls are TRBV7-6 and TRBJ2-5; D ambiguous. The ends were cut back, 5 bases at V and 5 bases at J, with 6 bases in the middle. This CDR3 spans 11 amino acids. Germline V lookup: CDR1 SGHVS, CDR2 FNYEAQ. The CDR3 loop reads CASSPSETQYF. In DNA form, the CDR3 reads TGTGCCAGCAGCCCCAGCGAGACCCAGTACTTC.

This clone is medium-sized. This chain joins TRBV28 and TRBJ2-3; D could derive from TRBD1 or TRBD2 (6 bases each). The CDR3 runs 14 residues. Deletions cut 5 bases from V and 1 base from J, with 10 bases between. Germline V gives CDR1 MDHEN, CDR2 SYDVKM. The CDR3 here is CASSEEGGTDTQYF. As DNA, the CDR3 is TGTGCCAGCAGTGAGGAGGGGGGCACAGATACGCAGTATTTT.

V usage is TRBV29-1 and J usage is TRBJ1-2; the D is unclear. The CDR3 has 14 amino acids. The V gene's germline CDR1 is SQVTM and CDR2 ANQGSEA. V dropped 3 bases and J dropped 5 bases, with 16 bases sitting between them. The CDR3 loop reads CSVESRGAGYGYTF. The CDR3 DNA is TGCAGCGTTGAGAGCCGGGGTGCGGGGTATGGCTACACCTTC.

The V and J genes are TRBV6-5 and TRBJ1-2; D remains unclear. The CDR3 runs to 14 residues. Trimming cost V 6 bases and J 4 bases, with 15 bases left between them. Germline-derived CDR1 and CDR2 are MNHEY and SVGAGI. This CDR3 reads CASSRGLGGYGYTF. CDR3 DNA sequence: TGTGCCAGCAGCCGCGGGCTTGGAGGCTATGGCTACACCTTC.

This clone came up a few times. The chain links TRBV13 to TRBJ2-7; D perhaps matches TRBD1 (5 bases). V shed 2 bases and J shed 0 bases, with 11 bases lying between them. Germline V CDR1 and CDR2: PRHDT, FYEKMQ (reference sequence). This CDR3 has 15 residues. The CDR3 sequence: CASSLRRVVSYEQYF. The CDR3 DNA reads TGTGCCAGCAGCTTACGCAGGGTGGTCTCCTACGAGCAGTACTTC.

The chain links TRBV5-5 to TRBJ2-5; D not resolved. Trimming took 0 bases from V and 2 from J, leaving 11 bases between them. This CDR3 contains 15 residues. Per germline, CDR1 SGHKS and CDR2 YYEKEE (reference sequence). The CDR3 DNA reads TGTGCCAGCAGCTTGGTAACACCGCTTCAAGAGACCCAGTACTTC. It encodes CASSLVTPLQETQYF.

The CDR3: CASSYFHPDSYYEQYF. In DNA form, the CDR3 reads TGTGCCAGCAGTTACTTCCATCCGGACAGTTACTACGAGCAGTACTTC. The chain is built from TRBV6-6 and TRBJ2-7; the D gene is possibly TRBD1 (6 bases). Trimming removed 1 base from V and 3 bases from J, with 16 bases in between. The CDR3 contains 16 residues. The germline CDR1 and CDR2 sequences are MNHNY and SVGAGI (reference sequence).

This clone was found a few times. The CDR3 spells CASKGGLSSTDTQYF. The CDR3, as DNA: TGCGCCAGCAAGGGGGGTCTATCTAGCACAGATACGCAGTATTTT. This chain uses TRBV5-1 with TRBJ2-3; D could derive from TRBD1 or TRBD2 (6 bases each). Germline V gene lookup returns CDR1 SGHRS and CDR2 YFSETQ. This CDR3 contains 15 residues. V lost 6 bases, J lost 0 bases, and 14 bases lay in between.

This chain uses TRBV18 with TRBJ1-2; TRBD1 agrees at 9 bases. V gave up 6 bases and J gave up 1 base; unmatched junction bases: 12. The CDR3 has 17 residues. Looked up from germline, CDR1 is KGHSH and CDR2 is LQKENI. CDR3 nucleotides: TGTGCCAGCTCGCCAGCACCACAGGGGGCTTTTAACTATGGCTACACCTTC. It encodes CASSPAPQGAFNYGYTF.

This clone is termed medium-sized. The chain joins TRBV2 to TRBJ2-7; 8 nucleotides agree with TRBD2. This CDR3 is built from 14 residues. J gave up 3 bases and V 7 bases, and 8 bases lay outside the gene matches. CDR1 and CDR2 (germline): SNHLY, FYNNEI. The CDR3 loop reads CASTLGGGNYEQYF. CDR3 nucleotides: TGTGCCAGCACCCTAGGCGGGGGGAACTACGAGCAGTACTTC.

This chain connects TRBV29-1 to TRBJ2-3, with 10 bases identical to TRBD2. CDR1 and CDR2 from the germline V gene are SQVTM and ANQGSEA. The CDR3 length is 14 residues. V shed 6 bases and J 2 bases; nucleotides not matched to a gene: 5. CDR3 sequence (DNA): TGCAGCGTGCGGACTAGCGGTAACACAGATACGCAGTATTTT. Protein product: CSVRTSGNTDTQYF.

A few counts support this clone. The rearrangement joins TRBV6-6 to TRBJ1-2; a weak D match, TRBD1 (5 bases). Trimming removed 5 bases at V and 1 base at J, with 14 bases between. Germline V gene sequence: CDR1 MNHNY, CDR2 SVGAGI (reference sequence). The CDR3 consists of 15 residues. CDR3 bases: TGTGCCAGCAGTCCCGCAAGGGGCTATAACTATGGCTACACCTTC. Encoded protein: CASSPARGYNYGYTF.

The rearrangement joins TRBV6-5 to TRBJ2-3, with TRBD2 matching over 9 bases. The CDR3 runs 15 residues. The V and J ends lost 4 bases and 5 bases, in that order; junction bases with no gene match: 7. Germline V gene lookup returns CDR1 MNHEY and CDR2 SVGAGI. The CDR3 DNA reads TGTGCCAGCAGTTTACTAGCGGGCAATATAGATACGCAGTATTTT. Protein product: CASSLLAGNIDTQYF.

The genes are TRBV19 and TRBJ2-3, with D possibly TRBD2 on 7 matching bases. The V end was cut by 3 bases, the J end by 6 bases, with 19 bases between. The CDR3 loop spans 16 amino acids. In germline, CDR1 is LNHDA, CDR2 SQIVND (reference sequence). CDR3 in amino acids: CASSINALGGADTQYF. The CDR3 nucleotides read TGTGCCAGTAGTATCAACGCCCTTGGGGGGGCTGATACGCAGTATTTT.

The chain employs TRBV19 and TRBJ2-3, with D tentatively TRBD2 (6 bases). Per the germline V gene, CDR1 is LNHDA and CDR2 is SQIVND (reference sequence). Trimming left V 3 bases short and J 9 bases short, with 13 bases between. CDR3 size: 13 residues. This CDR3 is CASSIPGVATQYF. The CDR3 region has the DNA TGTGCCAGTAGTATCCCGGGAGTGGCCACGCAGTATTTT.

The chain recombines TRBV20-1 with TRBJ2-1; D uncertain. The germline gives CDR1 DFQATT, CDR2 SNEGSKA (reference sequence). V was trimmed by 0 bases and J by 10 bases, leaving 7 bases between them. The length of the CDR3 is 11 residues. The CDR3 loop reads CSARDFHEQFF. The CDR3 DNA sequence: TGCAGTGCTAGAGATTTCCACGAGCAGTTCTTC.

The chain joins TRBV2 to TRBJ2-1, with 11 bases fitting TRBD2. Germline V CDR1 and CDR2: SNHLY, FYNNEI. The CDR3 sequence is 15 residues long. Trimming took 8 bases from V and 5 from J; bases not matched to a gene: 8. As DNA, the CDR3 is TGTGCCAGCCGCCGGCTAGCGGGGGGCAACAATGAGCAGTTCTTC. Translated, it gives CASRRLAGGNNEQFF.